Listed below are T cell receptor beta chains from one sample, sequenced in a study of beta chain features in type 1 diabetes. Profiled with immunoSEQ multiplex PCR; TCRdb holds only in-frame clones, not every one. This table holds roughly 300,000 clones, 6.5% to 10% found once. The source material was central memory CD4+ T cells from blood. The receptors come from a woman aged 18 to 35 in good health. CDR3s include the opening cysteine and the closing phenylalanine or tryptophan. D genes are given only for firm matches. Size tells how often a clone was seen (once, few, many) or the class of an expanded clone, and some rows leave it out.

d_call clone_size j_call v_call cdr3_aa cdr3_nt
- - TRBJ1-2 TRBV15 CATSRDSTDNYGYTF TGTGCCACCAGCAGAGATTCGACAGATAACTATGGCTACACCTTC
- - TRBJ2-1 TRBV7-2 CASSIRGDEQFF TGTGCCAGCAGCATCAGGGGCGATGAGCAGTTCTTC
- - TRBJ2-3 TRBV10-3 CAISDRGDTQYF TGTGCCATCAGTGATCGTGGGGATACGCAGTATTTT
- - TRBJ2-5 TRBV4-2 CASSQGSGTKETQYF TGTGCCAGCAGCCAAGGATCAGGGACCAAAGAGACCCAGTACTTC
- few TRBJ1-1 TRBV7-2 CASSLLQGIGTEAFF TGTGCCAGCAGCTTATTACAGGGAATAGGAACTGAAGCTTTCTTT
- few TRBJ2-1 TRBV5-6 CASSLLGGTYNEQFF TGTGCCAGCAGCTTGCTAGGGGGGACCTACAATGAGCAGTTCTTC
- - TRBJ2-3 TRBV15 CATSRDPLGDTDTQYF TGTGCCACCAGCAGAGACCCTCTGGGAGACACAGATACGCAGTATTTT
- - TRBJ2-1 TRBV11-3 CASSSDSSYNEQFF TGTGCCAGCAGCTCCGACAGTAGCTACAATGAGCAGTTCTTC
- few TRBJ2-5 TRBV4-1 CASSQARPGKTTQETQYF TGCGCCAGCAGCCAAGCGCGGCCAGGCAAAACAACCCAAGAGACCCAGTACTTC
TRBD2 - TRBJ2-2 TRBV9 CASSAPASGSQQELFF TGTGCCAGCAGCGCCCCAGCTAGCGGGAGTCAGCAGGAGCTGTTTTTT
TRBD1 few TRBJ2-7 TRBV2 CASSGPGQGAGEQYF TGTGCCAGCAGTGGTCCGGGACAGGGGGCAGGCGAGCAGTACTTC
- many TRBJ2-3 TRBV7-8 CASSPLPGDSGTDTQYF TGTGCCAGCAGCCCTCTTCCAGGGGATTCCGGCACAGATACGCAGTATTTT
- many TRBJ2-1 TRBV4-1 CASSLQGTYINNEQFF TGCGCCAGCAGCCTTCAGGGGACCTATATCAACAATGAGCAGTTCTTC
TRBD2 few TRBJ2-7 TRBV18 CASSPVTSGRGEQYF TGTGCCAGCTCACCAGTGACTAGCGGGAGAGGCGAGCAGTACTTC
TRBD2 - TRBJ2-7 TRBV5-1 CASSSGGGSIYEQYF TGCGCCAGCAGCTCCGGTGGCGGGAGTATTTACGAGCAGTACTTC
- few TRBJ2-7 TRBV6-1 CATYQGGYEQYF TGTGCCACCTATCAGGGGGGCTACGAGCAGTACTTC
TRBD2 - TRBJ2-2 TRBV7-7 CASSPAGVGTGELFF TGTGCTAGCAGCCCAGCGGGAGTGGGCACCGGGGAGCTGTTTTTT